The 2 T cell receptor beta chains reported below all come from one sample, sequenced in a study of PD-1 blockade in classical Hodgkin lymphoma. Every single patient, without exception, relapsed after autologous stem cell transplantation, and brentuximab vedotin exposure varied. This table comes from immunoSEQ multiplex PCR, and its TCRdb copy is limited to in-frame clones, with some not included. The data hold approximately 51,000 clones, with around 67% observed a single time. The source material was peripheral blood mononuclear cells (PBMCs), sampled before the second cycle of nivolumab. The source of these receptors is a human donor with classical Hodgkin lymphoma.

The rearrangement links TRBV6-5 to TRBJ1-1; D may be TRBD1 (6 bases). Germline values: CDR1 MNHEY, CDR2 SVGAGI. CDR3 length: 14 amino acids. V was shortened by 2 bases and J by 7 bases, with 14 bases between the two germline ends. In DNA form, the CDR3 reads TGTGCCAGCAGTTACCCGACAGGCGGCGGTGAAGCTTTCTTT. This encodes CASSYPTGGGEAFF.

The V and J genes are TRBV7-6 and TRBJ2-7; 9 bases align to TRBD2. Germline V gene sequence: CDR1 SGHVS, CDR2 FNYEAQ. This CDR3 comprises 15 residues. Trimming removed 4 bases from V and 4 bases from J; junction bases left unmatched: 8. CDR3 region: CASSSVAGEYYEQYF. Written as DNA, the CDR3 is TGTGCCAGCAGCTCTGTAGCGGGAGAATATTACGAGCAGTACTTC.